This T cell receptor beta chain was sequenced in a study of T cells after yellow fever vaccination (dated by TCRdb to the late 2010s). A note on the overall study: Libraries from fractions with low cell numbers were prepared with the SMART-Seq v4 Ultra Low Input RNA kit. Blood was drawn at multiple timepoints before and after primary and secondary immunization, with bulk PBMC replicates and cell subsets isolated. To follow T-cell clones before and after primary and booster YFV17D yellow fever vaccination, bulk TCR alpha and beta repertoires were sequenced over time. Two healthy male donors made up the cohort, one aged 18 to 30 years and the other aged 30 to 40 years. Overall results and qualifications from the work: After the booster, most clones that had expanded after primary vaccination were detected again (around 97% of CD4 and over 75% of CD8), suggesting broad maintenance of memory. Compared with the primary T-cell response, the secondary T-cell response was faster but weaker, reaching its peak on day 5 rather than on day 15. FACS-sorted repertoires could contain abundant contaminating clonotypes from the bulk population, so computational filtering was required. A small fraction of clonotypes showed up in both the CD4 and CD8 compartments, probably as a result of convergent recombination. The study included only two donors, which limits how far the findings can be generalized.

V and J lose 4 bases and 2 bases, and a span of 16 bases separates them. The CDR3 runs 16 residues from the cysteine to the phenylalanine. Solely the CDR3 DNA is kept, with 48 bases framed from the first base. According to the germline V gene, CDR1 reads MGHDK and CDR2 reads SYGVNS. Sample treatment or condition, as interpreted from the label and publication: live attenuated yellow fever vaccine strain. At each blood-draw timepoint, two biological replicates of bulk PBMCs were obtained. PBMCs were isolated from peripheral blood using a standard Ficoll-Paque protocol. RNA was extracted with TriZol from bulk PBMCs, CD4 and CD8 fractions, and dextramer-positive and dextramer-negative fractions. Synthesis of TCR cDNA relied on 5'RACE template switching, a step that introduced a universal primer site along with unique molecular identifiers. Priming of cDNA synthesis was performed from both the TCR alpha and TCR beta constant segments. Libraries were amplified in two PCR steps, with sample barcodes and sequencing adapters added in the second step. Sequencing of the libraries was done on either Illumina HiSeq 2500 (2x100 bp) or NovaSeq (2x150 bp). The paper's data handling went like this. Demultiplexing of reads and collapsing into UMI consensus sequences were performed with MIGEC, and V(D)J alignment was carried out with MiXCR. Vaccine-responding clonotypes were identified with edgeR using replicate PBMC samples, with FDR below 0.01 and a log2 fold change above 5 up to day 15 being required. Each bulk clonotype was labeled CD4 or CD8 based on which sequenced repertoire, CD4 or CD8, contained the clonotype at higher abundance. TCRdb reprocessing: public reads trimmed at Q25 with fastp, clones called with MiXCR, in-frame beta chains kept. CDR3 protein sequences are deduplicated, and each keeps its most common genes and DNA. The V and J calls, along with clone size, are taken from TCRdb and not from the paper's own processing. The sample profile shows about 500,000 distinct CDR3 sequences; about 17% of them were found once. The ten largest clones add up to 15% to 20% of the sample.

This clonotype was detected only a few times. Its binding antigen is unknown. Qualities for individual bases were not recorded, and no much larger clone is one base off. The starting material was PBMCs, obtained 5 days after the first yellow fever vaccination. The V and J segments used are TRBV25-1 and TRBJ2-3; the D element could tentatively be TRBD1 or TRBD2, as 5 bases agree for each. The sequence came from a man between 18 and 29 years old who received the YFV17D yellow fever vaccine. The DNA is TGTGCCAGCAGTGCGCTCGGGACCACTTACACAGATACGCAGTATTTT. This gives the protein CASSALGTTYTDTQYF.